Below, 16 T cell receptor beta chains from the same sample are listed, as sequenced in a study of control samples from healthy donors and cancer patients. Using immunoSEQ multiplex PCR, the repertoire was profiled, and TCRdb retains in-frame clones only, with some absent. The data contain about 97,000 clones, around 92% of them singletons. Sequenced sample: blood. The receptors were gathered from a woman under 30 in good health.

This rearrangement joins TRBV29-1 to TRBJ1-1; 10 bases agree with TRBD1. J was trimmed by 4 bases and V by 7 bases; bases with no gene match: 6. The CDR3 loop spans 13 amino acids. Germline V gene sequence: CDR1 SQVTM, CDR2 ANQGSEA. CDR3 nucleotides: TGCAGCGCCGACAGGGGGCGTTCCACTGAAGCTTTCTTT. It encodes CSADRGRSTEAFF.

The CDR3 protein is CASSATGTGSHEQYF. CDR3 bases: TGTGCCAGCAGCGCGACCGGGACAGGAAGTCACGAGCAGTACTTC. The rearrangement uses TRBV5-5 and TRBJ2-7; 8 bases map to TRBD1. CDR3 length: 15 amino acids. From germline, CDR1 is SGHKS and CDR2 YYEKEE (reference sequence). J lost 5 bases, V lost 4 bases, and 11 bases had no gene match.

The chain combines TRBV7-8 with TRBJ2-1; D unresolved. This CDR3 region has 15 residues. Deletions cut 1 base from V and 0 bases from J, with 7 bases between. Germline values: CDR1 SGHVS, CDR2 FQNEAQ. In DNA, the CDR3 is TGTGCCAGCAGCTTAGGTGGTGGCTCCTACAATGAGCAGTTCTTC. The encoded protein is CASSLGGGSYNEQFF.

The V and J genes are TRBV2 and TRBJ1-3; TRBD1 might be the D (6 bases). Trimming took off 6 bases at V and 9 bases at J, with 30 bases between the two ends. The CDR3 totals 18 residues. The germline V gene encodes CDR1 SNHLY and CDR2 FYNNEI. The CDR3 protein is CASRRGIQGVRDRSTIYF. DNA for the CDR3: TGTGCCAGCAGGAGGGGGATCCAAGGGGTCAGGGACCGAAGCACCATATATTTT.

The chain couples TRBV10-2 to TRBJ1-2; D gene unclear. The CDR3 is made up of 11 amino acids. V was shortened by 7 bases and J by 3 bases, with 6 bases between the two germline ends. Per germline, CDR1 WSHSY and CDR2 SAAADI. The chain's CDR3 is CASKYDYGYTF. DNA for the CDR3: TGCGCCAGCAAGTACGACTATGGCTACACCTTC.

This clone was seen a single time. V gene TRBV5-1 combines with J gene TRBJ2-3; TRBD2 aligns across 9 bases. With V trimmed by 4 bases and J by 2 bases, 5 bases remained unmatched. The germline V gene has CDR1 SGHRS and CDR2 YFSETQ. The CDR3 sequence is 15 residues long. The CDR3 sequence is CASSPGLADTDTQYF. The CDR3 DNA reads as TGCGCCAGCAGCCCGGGACTAGCCGACACAGATACGCAGTATTTT.

The CDR3 here is CASSYGGLDTEAFF. The CDR3 DNA reads as TGTGCCAGCAGTTACGGGGGGTTGGACACTGAAGCTTTCTTT. V gene TRBV6-5 combines with J gene TRBJ1-1; D may be TRBD1 (5 bases). This CDR3 has 14 amino acids. The germline V and J ends were trimmed by 2 bases and 3 bases, with 10 bases remaining between them. Looked up from germline, CDR1 is MNHEY and CDR2 is SVGAGI.

The chain uses TRBV9 and TRBJ2-3; D remains ambiguous. Germline assignment: CDR1 SGDLS and CDR2 YYNGEE. Trimming shortened V by 3 bases and J by 0 bases, and 11 bases separated the two germline ends. This CDR3 has 15 amino acids. The CDR3 protein is CASSATPSSTDTQYF. CDR3 nucleotides: TGTGCCAGCAGCGCCACCCCGAGTAGCACAGATACGCAGTATTTT.

The rearrangement uses TRBV6-1 and TRBJ1-2; D gene unclear. V lost 3 bases and J 3 bases, leaving 14 bases between the germline ends. From germline, CDR1 is MNHNS and CDR2 SASEGT. The CDR3 runs 15 residues. The DNA of the CDR3 is TGTGCCAGCAGTGAGTCCCAAGGTAGGGACTATGGCTACACCTTC. It encodes CASSESQGRDYGYTF.

J is TRBJ1-2 and V is TRBV7-9; the D gene is possibly TRBD1 (5 bases). Germline V lookup: CDR1 SEHNR, CDR2 FQNEAQ (reference sequence). The CDR3 covers 14 residues. Trimming shortened V by 1 base and J by 3 bases, and 9 bases separated the two germline ends. This chain's CDR3 is CASSLVGRDYGYTF. The DNA of the CDR3 is TGTGCCAGCAGCTTAGTAGGCAGGGACTATGGCTACACCTTC.

This clone was detected only once. The chain is built from TRBV4-1 and TRBJ2-7; a possible D gene is TRBD1 (5 bases). The V gene's germline CDR1 is MGHRA and CDR2 YSYEKL. V gave up 0 bases and J gave up 7 bases, with 13 bases separating them. The CDR3 runs to 14 residues. CDR3 in amino acids: CASSQDQQGWEQYF. As DNA, the CDR3 is TGCGCCAGCAGCCAAGATCAGCAGGGTTGGGAGCAGTACTTC.

V usage is TRBV4-2 and J usage is TRBJ2-5; 10 bases align to TRBD2. V lost 0 bases and J lost 4; bases outside the gene matches: 14. Germline V lookup: CDR1 LGHNA, CDR2 YNFKEQ. The length of the CDR3 is 19 residues. CDR3 loop: CASSQDWVSASGRVETQYF. The CDR3 DNA reads TGTGCCAGCAGCCAAGATTGGGTGTCGGCTAGCGGGAGAGTAGAGACCCAGTACTTC.

This chain uses TRBV19 with TRBJ2-7, with 10 bases identical to TRBD2. V gave up 5 bases and J gave up 6 bases; unmatched junction bases: 7. The CDR3 totals 14 residues. The germline V gene encodes CDR1 LNHDA and CDR2 SQIVND (reference sequence). The CDR3 is CASSLAGVRGEQYF. Written as DNA, the CDR3 is TGTGCCAGTAGTCTAGCGGGAGTAAGGGGCGAGCAGTACTTC.

A single count supports this clone. V is TRBV6-4 and J is TRBJ2-2, with D hard to call. V dropped 6 bases and J dropped 7 bases, with 12 bases sitting between them. This CDR3 has 13 residues. Looked up from germline, CDR1 is MRHNA and CDR2 is SNTAGT. The CDR3 loop is CASSPEWGGELFF. The DNA of the CDR3 is TGTGCCAGCAGCCCCGAATGGGGCGGGGAGCTGTTTTTT.

The V and J genes are TRBV14 and TRBJ2-1; 7 nucleotides align to TRBD1. The CDR3 sequence is 18 residues long. The germline V gene has CDR1 SGHDN and CDR2 FVKESK. V lost 3 bases to trimming and J lost 4 bases; unmatched junction nucleotides: 15. CDR3 sequence (DNA): TGTGCCAGCAGCCAGTCCCCCCTCCGGGACAGCCCTTACAATGAGCAGTTCTTC. The encoded protein is CASSQSPLRDSPYNEQFF.

The chain joins TRBV7-9 to TRBJ1-1; D uncertain. Germline lookup yields CDR1 SEHNR and CDR2 FQNEAQ (reference sequence). Trimming removed 3 bases at V and 7 bases at J, with 12 bases between. The CDR3 length is 13 residues. The CDR3, as DNA: TGTGCCAGCAGCTTGTTCTTAGTCGGTGAAGCTTTCTTT. Amino acids: CASSLFLVGEAFF.